Each of the 10 T cell receptor beta chains below was sequenced from the same sample in a study of blood T cell repertoires in COVID-19. Here immunoSEQ multiplex PCR was the method, and the copy in TCRdb shows in-frame clones only, minus some. Here the sample spans 250,000 to 300,000 clones, just over 85% being singletons. Sequencing used peripheral blood. Receptors were obtained from a woman aged 30 to 39 with active or convalescent COVID-19.

The chain has TRBV6-6 and TRBJ1-6; D gene unclear. In germline, CDR1 is MNHNY, CDR2 SVGAGI (reference sequence). The CDR3 loop spans 14 amino acids. V was cut by 10 bases and J by 0 bases, with 10 bases left in between. The CDR3 DNA is TGTGCCACCAGATCCTTCTCCTATAATTCACCCCTCCACTTT. Translated, it gives CATRSFSYNSPLHF.

This clone was detected only once. The CDR3 region has the DNA TGTGCCAGCAGCTTAGAAGGGAGCTCTGGAAACACCATATATTTT. Amino acid sequence: CASSLEGSSGNTIYF. The chain combines TRBV7-2 with TRBJ1-3, with D unclear. Germline V gives CDR1 SGHTA, CDR2 FQGNSA. V lost 1 base and J lost 0, with 7 bases in between. The CDR3 runs to 15 residues.

This clone was seen just once. V is TRBV27 and J is TRBJ2-7, with TRBD1 matching 7 bases. CDR1 and CDR2 (germline): MNHEY, SMNVEV (reference sequence). The CDR3 spans 14 residues. V lost 5 bases and J lost 2; bases outside the gene matches: 6. The CDR3 loop reads CASSRSTGPYEQYF. The CDR3 coding sequence is TGTGCCAGCAGTAGATCGACAGGGCCCTACGAGCAGTACTTC.

The V gene is TRBV6-2 or TRBV6-3, the J gene TRBJ1-5; D is ambiguous. The CDR3 has 13 residues. Per the germline V gene, CDR1 is MNHEY and CDR2 is SVGEGT. With 4 bases removed from V and 1 base from J, the gap between germline ends came to 5 bases. The CDR3 DNA follows: TGTGCCAGCAGTTCCACAAGCAATCAGCCCCAGCATTTT. Residues: CASSSTSNQPQHF.

V gene TRBV7-9 combines with J gene TRBJ2-1, with D tentatively TRBD1 (6 bases). CDR3 length: 13 residues. The germline V gene has CDR1 SEHNR and CDR2 FQNEAQ (reference sequence). V gave up 5 bases and J gave up 4 bases, with 9 bases separating them. In nucleotides, the CDR3 is TGTGCCAGCAGCCCGGACAGTTACAATGAGCAGTTCTTC. This gives the protein CASSPDSYNEQFF.

V usage is TRBV4-1 and J usage is TRBJ2-5; D is unclear. Germline-derived CDR1 and CDR2 are MGHRA and YSYEKL. This CDR3 contains 15 residues. V was pared by 1 base and J by 4 bases, with 13 bases between. In DNA form, the CDR3 reads TGCGCCAGCAGCCAAGGAGACACCCCTCGAGAGACCCAGTACTTC. Its protein is CASSQGDTPRETQYF.

The chain links TRBV30 to TRBJ1-6; no reliable D call. Germline CDR1 reads GTSNPN; CDR2 reads SVGIG (reference sequence). With 4 bases removed from V and 10 bases from J, the gap between germline ends came to 11 bases. This CDR3 is 12 amino acids long. Here the CDR3 DNA reads TGTGCCTGGATGGAGGGCAGATCACCCCTCCACTTT. Amino acid sequence: CAWMEGRSPLHF.

The J gene is TRBJ1-5, the V gene TRBV7-2, with D perhaps TRBD1 (5 bases). CDR1 and CDR2 from the germline V gene are SGHTA and FQGNSA. This CDR3 is 15 amino acids long. V gave up 1 base and J gave up 3 bases, with 10 bases separating them. CDR3 residues: CASSLGQGLNQPQHF. In DNA, the CDR3 is TGTGCCAGCAGCTTAGGCCAGGGCCTCAATCAGCCCCAGCATTTT. The variable domain in full, with the rest retrieved from reference TRBV7-2 and TRBJ1-5, is GAGVSQSPSNKVTEKGKDVELRCDPISGHTALYWYRQSLGQGLEFLIYFQGNSAPDKSGLPSDRFSAERTGGSVSTLTIQRTQQEDSAVYLCASSLGQGLNQPQHFGDGTRLSIL.

The rearrangement links TRBV7-6 to TRBJ2-7; D unclear. Trimming took 4 bases from V and 3 from J, leaving 7 bases between them. Germline CDR1 reads SGHVS; CDR2 reads FNYEAQ. The CDR3 runs to 12 residues. CDR3 in amino acids: CASSSNGYEQYF. In DNA form, the CDR3 reads TGTGCCAGCAGCTCCAACGGCTACGAGCAGTACTTC.

V usage is TRBV28 and J usage is TRBJ2-3; tentatively, D is TRBD1 (6 bases). The germline CDR1 and CDR2 sequences are MDHEN and SYDVKM. The CDR3 is 17 residues long. V lost 3 bases to trimming and J lost 5 bases, with 21 bases between them. The CDR3, as DNA: TGTGCCAGCAGTTTTCTACTGACTCCAGGGGAAGGAGATACGCAGTATTTT. Its translation: CASSFLLTPGEGDTQYF.